The entry below gives a single T cell receptor beta chain sequence along with its context. This clonotype came up many times. Its antigen specificity is not known. Base-call qualities are not available, and no considerably larger clone is one nucleotide away. The germline V gene (reference sequence) specifies LNHDA as CDR1 and SQIVND as CDR2. V loses 4 bases, J loses 3 bases, and the germline ends lie 10 bases apart. The CDR3 starts with the cysteine, ends with the phenylalanine, and has 15 residues. The DNA shown is the 45-base CDR3, in frame from base 1. The library was generated by 5' RACE. The run used an Illumina HiSeq 2500. A second PCR of about 7 to 12 cycles was run with a J-beta primer mix and a sample-barcoded 5' primer. A unique molecular identifier was introduced onto each TCR beta cDNA molecule by a template-switch 5' adaptor carrying 12 random nucleotides. At least 2.5 million CDR3-containing paired-end reads were obtained from each sample. All of the RNA was converted into first-strand cDNA using the Mint cDNA synthesis kit, with a TRBC-specific oligonucleotide serving as the primer. Following uracil-DNA glycosylase treatment, all cDNA underwent a first 18-cycle PCR with the universal primers M1SS and BC2_uni_R. For the original study's pipeline: Normalization of each sample was performed by random selection of 1 million high-quality reads, each carrying a distinct molecular identifier. Reads sharing molecular identifiers were discarded rather than binned into consensus sequences. CDR3 identification, clonotype clustering and error correction used MiTCR with a Q25 quality threshold and the strictest error-elimination algorithm. A nonparametric unseen species model with Euler transformation was used to estimate a lower bound on total TCR beta diversity. The raw public data were reprocessed by TCRdb itself: fastp quality trimming at Q25, MiXCR clonotype calling, in-frame beta chains only. Duplicate CDR3 protein sequences are folded into a single record with the most common DNA and genes. None of the V and J calls come from the authors' own analysis; TCRdb made them. The sample table records about 400,000 distinct CDR3 sequences; approximately 51% of these occur just once. The leading ten clones occupy about 54% of the sample.

Donors were approximately 42 systemically healthy Caucasian individuals from Russia aged roughly 6 to 90 years. About 9.6 milliliters of peripheral blood were collected from each donor into EDTA-treated Vacutainer tubes. Ficoll-Paque density-gradient centrifugation was used to isolate PBMCs, with at least 6 million per sample. Trizol reagent was used to extract total RNA from the PBMCs, yielding at least 6 micrograms per sample. Naive CD45RAhigh/CD27high T cell percentages were measured by flow cytometry on a PBMC aliquot from every donor. The data derive from a study of blood T cells in healthy people across ages (dated by TCRdb to the mid-2010s). Study-level background: Template switching captured roughly one uniquely barcoded TCR beta cDNA molecule per two T cells in model experiments. To track age-related changes in TCR beta repertoire diversity, the study relied on deep sequencing normalized with unique cDNA molecular identifiers. The donors were split into four age groups: young (average about 16 years), middle-aged (around 40), aged (roughly 65) and long-lived (over 80). To avoid experimental bias, donors of different ages were randomly spread across the sequencing lanes. Using the same blood draw, the study looked at two additional independent replicas of 1 million unique cDNA reads for two donors, one aged 18 to 29 and the other aged 80 or older. Summary of the overall study and its limitations: Compared with the aged group, the long-lived group had more naive CD4+ T cells, fewer expanded clones and increased TCR diversity, a pattern suggesting age selection. Bulk unsorted PBMC profiling prevented conclusive comparison of naive and antigen-experienced compartments. The percentage of naive T cells measured by flow cytometry correlated strongly with observed TCR beta diversity. Observed TCR beta diversity per million T cells fell roughly linearly with age, and a significant reduction was already apparent by age around 39. The CMV infection status of donors was not known, potentially confounding age-related changes in expanded clonotypes. Estimates of total diversity based on one million sequenced T cells were considered lower bounds and underestimates.

Sequencing used blood. The receptor comes from a man aged 60 to 69 in good health. In this chain, TRBV19 is recombined with TRBJ2-6; the D gene is possibly TRBD1 or TRBD2, each agreeing over 5 bases. The base sequence is TGTGCCAGTAGTAGCCAGGGAGTTGGGGCCAACGTCCTGACTTTC. This gives the protein CASSSQGVGANVLTF.